Sequencing of this T cell receptor (beta chain) was carried out in a study of T cells after yellow fever vaccination. Comment on this clonotype: Antigen: not known.

General study results and limits: Abundant bulk-derived clonotypes could contaminate FACS-sorted repertoires.

TCRdb recomputed calls from the 5' RACE reads with MiXCR, one row per CDR3 protein. Seen here are approximately 150,000 distinct CDR3 sequences, around 9% observed once, and the top ten hold roughly 36%. Germline CDR1 and CDR2: WSHSY and SAAADI. The CDR3 totals 16 residues. J gave up 3 bases and V 5 bases, and 9 bases lay outside the gene matches. The material sequenced was CD8+ T cells sorted from PBMCs, taken 45 days after the yellow fever booster vaccination. This rearrangement joins TRBV10-2 to TRBJ2-2; 7 bases are a match to TRBD1. The sequence derives from a young man who received the YFV17D yellow fever vaccine. The CDR3 protein is CASSSLGTEYTGELFF. DNA of the CDR3: TGCGCCAGCAGTTCCTTAGGGACAGAATACACCGGGGAGCTGTTTTTT.